This T cell receptor beta chain was identified during a study of CD8 T cells in Susac syndrome. About the study: Within the group of sequenced Susac syndrome patients, more than five had active disease and fewer than 10 were in remission. The study, taken as a whole, reports: Regarding the TCR sequencing and HLA analysis, the study admitted that a relatively small number of individuals were involved.

On this clonotype itself: Its specificity is unknown. Compared with germline, one end of the junction differs, possibly owing to a read error.

It was with random hexamers that roughly 0.5 to 1 ug RNA was reverse transcribed. A multiplex approach, immunoSEQ multiplex PCR, amplified TCR beta CDR3 across 54 Vbeta and 13 Jbeta. TCRdb reprocessed the immunoSEQ multiplex PCR reads via MiXCR and lists one record per CDR3 protein. Here the sample spans about 80,000 distinct CDR3 sequences, approximately 93% being singletons. This receptor was taken from a human donor with Susac syndrome. What was sequenced was CD8+ T cells from PBMCs.

This CDR3 reads CASSRDQNTGELFF. CDR3 sequence (DNA): TGTGCTAGCAGCCGGGACCAGAACACCGGGGAGCTGTTTTTT. The J gene is TRBJ2-2, the V gene TRBV7-7; tentatively, D is TRBD1 or TRBD2 (5 bases each). Per germline, CDR1 SSHAT and CDR2 FNYEAQ (reference sequence). The CDR3 has 14 residues.